Below, 31 T cell receptor beta chains from the same sample are listed, as sequenced in a study of Ad26.COV2.S vaccination and SARS-CoV-2 variants. TCRdb keeps only in-frame clones here, not all; method: immunoSEQ multiplex PCR. The sample yields 500,000 or so clones, approximately 89% seen once. Stated treatment: roughly 18 received Ad26.COV2.S at low or high dose, single or two shots; a few received placebo; per-sample allocation not given. Following the first vaccine or placebo injection, samples were taken on day 63. The sequencing used peripheral blood, collected in a trial of Ad26.COV2.S vaccine versus placebo. These receptors all come from a person between 18 and 65 years old who received the Ad26.COV2.S COVID-19 vaccine or a placebo.

V usage is TRBV6-6 and J usage is TRBJ2-7, with D maybe TRBD1 (6 bases). Per the germline V gene, CDR1 is MNHNY and CDR2 is SVGAGI (reference sequence). This CDR3 region has 15 residues. Trimming took 3 bases from V and 2 from J, leaving 14 bases between them. The CDR3 loop reads CASSYTPEGAYEQYV. CDR3 nucleotides: TGTGCCAGCAGTTATACGCCCGAGGGGGCCTACGAGCAGTACGTC.

The CDR3 is CASTRRGGTDTQYF. The CDR3 nucleotides are TGTGCCAGTACCCGGCGGGGGGGCACAGATACGCAGTATTTT. The J gene is TRBJ2-3, the V gene TRBV19, with 8 bases lining up with TRBD2. The V and J ends lost 7 bases and 1 base, in that order; junction bases with no gene match: 4. This CDR3 comprises 14 residues. Germline V gives CDR1 LNHDA, CDR2 SQIVND (reference sequence).

This clone showed up just once. V and J are TRBV9 and TRBJ2-3, with D possibly TRBD2 on 6 matching bases. Germline V CDR1 and CDR2: SGDLS, YYNGEE. This CDR3 has 15 residues. Trimming took off 4 bases at V and 6 bases at J, with 18 bases between the two ends. In nucleotides, the CDR3 is TGTGCCAGCAGCCAAACCCTGGGAGGCGGGGATACGCAGTATTTT. Translation: CASSQTLGGGDTQYF.

A remark on this clone: This same CDR3 is encoded by further DNA sequences in the sample. This chain connects TRBV4-2 to TRBJ1-1; no firm D call. Trimming shortened V by 1 base and J by 2 bases, and 8 bases separated the two germline ends. From germline, CDR1 is LGHNA and CDR2 YNFKEQ. The CDR3 contains 14 residues. The CDR3 loop is CASSQVRGNTEAFF. The CDR3 nucleotides read TGTGCCAGCAGCCAAGTGCGGGGAAACACTGAAGCTTTCTTT.

This rearrangement joins TRBV12-5 to TRBJ2-3, with unresolved D. CDR1 is LGHNT and CDR2 is FRNRAP in the germline V gene. There are 12 residues in the CDR3. The V gene lost 0 bases and the J gene lost 6 bases, with 4 bases spanning the gap. CDR3 nucleotides: TGTGCTAGTGGTTTGGTTGAGGATACGCAGTATTTT. Translating gives CASGLVEDTQYF.

The chain is built from TRBV7-8 and TRBJ2-5; TRBD2 matches at 12 bases. This CDR3 is built from 16 residues. With 6 bases clipped from V and 5 bases from J, the junction kept 10 bases outside the gene matches. Germline V gene sequence: CDR1 SGHVS, CDR2 FQNEAQ. DNA of the CDR3: TGTGCCAGCAGGTACAGACTAGCGGGAGCCTCGGAGACCCAGTACTTC. Translating it yields CASRYRLAGASETQYF.

The V call is TRBV15, the J call TRBJ1-4, with D tentatively TRBD1 (5 bases). This CDR3 is 13 amino acids long. Germline loops: CDR1 LNHNV, CDR2 YYDKDF (reference sequence). V lost 9 bases and J lost 5, with 13 bases in between. The CDR3 nucleotides read TGTGCCACATCCAGACAGCCGAATGAAAAACTGTTTTTT. Translation gives CATSRQPNEKLFF.

The CDR3 spells CASSPRVFGELFF. The CDR3, as DNA: TGTGCCAGCTCACCACGGGTTTTCGGGGAGCTGTTTTTT. The chain recombines TRBV18 with TRBJ2-2; D ambiguous. The CDR3 is 13 amino acids. The V gene's germline CDR1 is KGHSH and CDR2 LQKENI. V shed 1 base and J shed 7 bases, with 7 bases lying between them.

This clone was seen once. The V gene is TRBV4-1, the J gene TRBJ2-1; 7 nucleotides match TRBD2. The CDR3 runs to 16 residues. CDR1 MGHRA and CDR2 YSYEKL come from the germline V gene. Trimming took 3 bases from V and 2 from J; bases not matched to a gene: 7. CDR3 sequence (DNA): TGCGCCAGCAGCCAGAGAAGACTAGCAGCCTACAATGAGCAGTTCTTC. Translated: CASSQRRLAAYNEQFF.

This clone was observed once. The genes are TRBV4-3 and TRBJ1-6, with no clear D. The CDR3 length is 15 residues. Trimming cost V 1 base and J 5 bases, with 9 bases left between them. Germline V gene data show CDR1 as LGHNA and CDR2 as YSLEER. The CDR3, as DNA: TGCGCCAGCAGCCAAGTCTGGGGAGATAATTCACCCCTCCACTTT. Translation: CASSQVWGDNSPLHF.

V gene TRBV9 combines with J gene TRBJ1-2; D uncertain. Germline CDR1 reads SGDLS; CDR2 reads YYNGEE. CDR3 size: 14 residues. V lost 3 bases and J 0 bases, leaving 9 bases between the germline ends. The CDR3 DNA sequence: TGTGCCAGCAGCGGTCCGGGAGCTAACTATGGCTACACCTTC. It yields the protein CASSGPGANYGYTF.

The chain combines TRBV7-9 with TRBJ1-2; D remains ambiguous. Germline values: CDR1 SEHNR, CDR2 FQNEAQ (reference sequence). V was shortened by 5 bases and J by 4 bases, with 11 bases between the two germline ends. This CDR3 spans 13 amino acids. CDR3 DNA sequence: TGTGCCAGCAGCCTCGAGGTGGGCTATGGCTACACCTTC. Its protein product is CASSLEVGYGYTF.

The rearrangement joins TRBV13 to TRBJ2-1; the D gene could be TRBD1 or TRBD2 (5 bases each). The V gene's germline CDR1 is PRHDT and CDR2 FYEKMQ (reference sequence). Trimming left V 4 bases short and J 7 bases short, with 8 bases between. The CDR3 is 12 residues long. The CDR3 is CASSYRRNEQFF. The CDR3 DNA is TGTGCCAGCAGCTACAGGAGGAATGAGCAGTTCTTC.

The chain carries TRBV6-5 and TRBJ1-5; no firm D call. The CDR3 runs 14 residues. Germline lookup yields CDR1 MNHEY and CDR2 SVGAGI. Deletions cut 6 bases from V and 0 bases from J, with 9 bases between. The CDR3 coding sequence is TGTGCCAGCAGGCGATTCAATAGCAATCAGCCCCAGCATTTT. Its protein product is CASRRFNSNQPQHF.

This clone has only one observation. J is TRBJ2-3 and V is TRBV5-4; 12 bases map to TRBD1. The trim removed 1 base at V and 6 bases at J, leaving 6 bases unmatched. CDR1 SGHNT and CDR2 YYREEE come from the germline V gene (reference sequence). The CDR3 spans 16 residues. The chain's CDR3 is CASSLPGTGGLDTQYF. DNA of the CDR3: TGTGCCAGCAGCTTGCCCGGGACAGGGGGCTTGGATACGCAGTATTTT.

The V call is TRBV2, the J call TRBJ1-1, with no clear D. Germline V CDR1 and CDR2: SNHLY, FYNNEI. The V end lost 0 bases, the J end lost 2 bases, and 13 bases lay between the germline ends. The CDR3 has 16 amino acids. CDR3 nucleotide sequence: TGTGCCAGCAGTGAAGCGCCCCCGTACCAAAACACTGAAGCTTTCTTT. This codes for CASSEAPPYQNTEAFF.

The chain links TRBV5-1 to TRBJ1-1; 9 bases align to TRBD1. The V and J ends lost 4 bases and 5 bases, in that order; junction bases with no gene match: 12. Germline CDR1 SGHRS, CDR2 YFSETQ. The length of the CDR3 is 16 residues. The CDR3 bases are TGCGCCAGCAGCAACCCGGACAGGGGCGGAAGAACTGAAGCTTTCTTT. Encoded protein: CASSNPDRGGRTEAFF.

The V gene is TRBV7-2, the J gene TRBJ2-1, with D perhaps matching TRBD1 (5 bases). The V gene lost 5 bases and the J gene lost 10 bases, with 21 bases spanning the gap. Germline CDR1 is SGHTA and CDR2 is FQGNSA. The CDR3 loop spans 15 amino acids. The CDR3 loop reads CASSPRSGLGIEQFF. In nucleotides, the CDR3 is TGTGCCAGCAGCCCTCGTTCAGGGCTGGGAATCGAGCAGTTCTTC.

This chain uses TRBV4-3 with TRBJ1-5, with TRBD1 matching over 9 bases. Germline V gene lookup returns CDR1 LGHNA and CDR2 YSLEER. V lost 4 bases and J lost 4; bases outside the gene matches: 5. CDR3 length equals 15 residues. The CDR3 sequence is CASSPGQGTNQPQHF. The CDR3 nucleotides read TGCGCCAGCAGCCCCGGACAGGGGACAAATCAGCCCCAGCATTTT.

This clone has just a few counts. The chain joins TRBV7-9 to TRBJ1-1; 7 bases agree with TRBD1. This CDR3 has 12 amino acids. With 10 bases clipped from V and 0 bases from J, the junction kept 2 bases outside the gene matches. The germline CDR1 and CDR2 sequences are SEHNR and FQNEAQ (reference sequence). The CDR3: CAMGQLNTEAFF. CDR3 in DNA: TGTGCCATGGGACAGCTGAACACTGAAGCTTTCTTT.

J is TRBJ2-1 and V is TRBV11-2; D not resolved. Germline V gene lookup returns CDR1 SGHAT and CDR2 FQNNGV. Trimming left V 0 bases short and J 7 bases short, with 13 bases between. The CDR3 is 15 amino acids. This CDR3 is CASSLERWGVNEQFF. CDR3 bases: TGTGCCAGCAGCTTAGAACGATGGGGTGTTAATGAGCAGTTCTTC.

The V and J genes are TRBV15 and TRBJ1-2; D not resolved. The germline gives CDR1 LNHNV, CDR2 YYDKDF (reference sequence). This CDR3 has 14 amino acids. The V gene lost 0 bases and the J gene lost 2 bases, with 7 bases spanning the gap. In nucleotides, the CDR3 is TGTGCCACCAGCAGAGATTTGGGGAACTATGGCTACACCTTC. Translated, it gives CATSRDLGNYGYTF.

This rearrangement joins TRBV6-5 to TRBJ2-3; D possibly corresponds to TRBD1 (5 bases). The CDR3 covers 16 residues. V dropped 0 bases and J dropped 6 bases, with 16 bases sitting between them. Germline V CDR1 and CDR2: MNHEY, SVGAGI. In DNA form, the CDR3 reads TGTGCCAGCAGTTACTCGCGACAGTGGGGTGGCGATACGCAGTATTTT. Its protein is CASSYSRQWGGDTQYF.

The chain employs TRBV19 and TRBJ1-2; TRBD1 matches at 12 bases. CDR1 LNHDA and CDR2 SQIVND come from the germline V gene (reference sequence). Trimming at V came to 5 bases and at J to 5 bases, leaving 6 bases not matched to a gene. The CDR3 spans 15 residues. The CDR3, as DNA: TGTGCCAGTAGTTTCGGGACAGGGGGCGCATATGGCTACACCTTC. As protein: CASSFGTGGAYGYTF.

The chain recombines TRBV19 with TRBJ1-2, with 9 bases aligning to TRBD1. Germline lookup yields CDR1 LNHDA and CDR2 SQIVND (reference sequence). The CDR3 sequence is 14 residues long. Losses at the gene ends were 6 bases for V and 3 bases for J; bases not matched to a gene: 5. CDR3 sequence reads: CASRRTGEDYGYTF. The CDR3 DNA sequence: TGTGCCAGTAGGAGGACAGGGGAGGACTATGGCTACACCTTC. The whole variable domain, remainder taken from reference TRBV19 and TRBJ1-2, is DGGITQSPKYLFRKEGQNVTLSCEQNLNHDAMYWYRQDPGQGLRLIYYSQIVNDFQKGDIAEGYSVSREKKESFPLTVTSAQKNPTAFYLCASRRTGEDYGYTFGSGTRLTVV.

The chain combines TRBV2 with TRBJ1-3, with D unresolved. From germline, CDR1 is SNHLY and CDR2 FYNNEI. The V end was cut by 6 bases, the J end by 0 bases, with 6 bases between. The CDR3 has 13 residues. The CDR3 sequence is CASRANSGNTIYF. CDR3 DNA: TGTGCCAGCAGGGCAAACTCTGGAAACACCATATATTTT. Full variable domain (outside the CDR3, taken from reference TRBV2 and TRBJ1-3): EPEVTQTPSHQVTQMGQEVILRCVPISNHLYFYWYRQILGQKVEFLVSFYNNEISEKSEIFDDQFSVERPDGSNFTLKIRSTKLEDSAMYFCASRANSGNTIYFGEGSWLTVV.

The chain recombines TRBV7-2 with TRBJ2-3; D not resolved. CDR3 length: 11 amino acids. Germline-derived CDR1 and CDR2 are SGHTA and FQGNSA. Trimming removed 6 bases from V and 7 bases from J, with 8 bases in between. The CDR3 DNA sequence: TGTGCCAGCAGTTACCTGCATACGCAGTATTTT. This encodes CASSYLHTQYF.

This sequence joins TRBV28 and TRBJ2-1; TRBD1 might be the D (5 bases). The V and J ends lost 7 bases and 9 bases respectively, with 16 bases between them. Germline-derived CDR1 and CDR2 are MDHEN and SYDVKM. This CDR3 spans 13 amino acids. The CDR3 protein is CASMGYLQGEQFF. The CDR3 DNA follows: TGTGCCAGCATGGGGTATCTTCAGGGTGAGCAGTTCTTC.

The rearrangement links TRBV7-2 to TRBJ2-7; no clear D gene. This CDR3 comprises 13 residues. Trimming cost V 2 bases and J 4 bases, with 9 bases left between them. Germline CDR1 and CDR2: SGHTA and FQGNSA. CDR3 region: CASSLTPAYEQYF. CDR3 in DNA: TGTGCCAGCAGCTTAACTCCGGCGTACGAGCAGTACTTC.

This chain joins TRBV19 and TRBJ1-6; the match to TRBD1 covers 10 bases. Germline loops: CDR1 LNHDA, CDR2 SQIVND (reference sequence). This CDR3 spans 14 amino acids. With 4 bases clipped from V and 10 bases from J, the junction kept 4 bases outside the gene matches. As DNA, the CDR3 is TGTGCCAGTAGTACTGGACAGGGGGGATCACCCCTCCACTTT. This codes for CASSTGQGGSPLHF.

The chain's CDR3 is CASSPNMMGNEKLFF. CDR3 DNA: TGTGCCAGCAGCCCCAACATGATGGGTAATGAAAAACTGTTTTTT. V gene TRBV7-9 combines with J gene TRBJ1-4; D unclear. This CDR3 is 15 amino acids long. Germline values: CDR1 SEHNR, CDR2 FQNEAQ (reference sequence). The V end was cut by 5 bases, the J end by 4 bases, with 14 bases between.